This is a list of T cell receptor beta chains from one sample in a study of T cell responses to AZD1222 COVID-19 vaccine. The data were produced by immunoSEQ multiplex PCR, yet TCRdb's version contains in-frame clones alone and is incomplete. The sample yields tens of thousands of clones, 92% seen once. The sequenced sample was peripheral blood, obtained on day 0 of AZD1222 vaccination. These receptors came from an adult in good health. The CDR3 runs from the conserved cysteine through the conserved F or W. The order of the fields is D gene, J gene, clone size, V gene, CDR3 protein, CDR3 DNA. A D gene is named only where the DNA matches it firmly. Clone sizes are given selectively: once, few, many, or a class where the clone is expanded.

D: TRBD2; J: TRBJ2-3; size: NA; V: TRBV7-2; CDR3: CASSSGLAGGFTDTQYF; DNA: TGTGCCAGCAGCTCTGGACTAGCGGGAGGGTTCACAGATACGCAGTATTTT
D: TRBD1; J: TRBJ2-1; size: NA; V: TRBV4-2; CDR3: CASSQAGGGMTLTSYNEQFF; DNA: TGTGCCAGCAGCCAAGCAGGGGGCGGGATGACCCTAACCTCCTACAATGAGCAGTTCTTC
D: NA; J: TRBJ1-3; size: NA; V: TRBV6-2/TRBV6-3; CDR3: CASSSAVSGNTIYF; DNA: TGTGCCAGCAGTTCCGCTGTCTCTGGAAACACCATATATTTT
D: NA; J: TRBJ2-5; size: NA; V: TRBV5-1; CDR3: CASSLEGGRQETQYF; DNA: TGCGCCAGCAGCTTGGAAGGCGGGCGCCAAGAGACCCAGTACTTC
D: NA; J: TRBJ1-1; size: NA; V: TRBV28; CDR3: CASSDANTEAFF; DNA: TGTGCCAGCAGTGATGCCAACACTGAAGCTTTCTTT
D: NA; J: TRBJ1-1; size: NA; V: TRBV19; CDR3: CASSITLGDTEAFF; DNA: TGTGCCAGTAGTATAACCCTTGGGGACACTGAAGCTTTCTTT
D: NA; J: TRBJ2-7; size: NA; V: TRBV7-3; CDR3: CASSLTGEGWNEQYF; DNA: TGTGCCAGCAGCTTAACGGGAGAGGGTTGGAACGAGCAGTACTTC
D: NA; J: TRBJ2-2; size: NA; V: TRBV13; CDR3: CASSLGLASRGGELFF; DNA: TGTGCCAGCAGCTTAGGCCTCGCTAGCAGAGGCGGGGAGCTGTTTTTT
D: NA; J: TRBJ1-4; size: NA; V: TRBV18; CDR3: CASSPGQATNEKLFF; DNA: TGTGCCAGCTCACCAGGCCAAGCAACTAATGAAAAACTGTTTTTT
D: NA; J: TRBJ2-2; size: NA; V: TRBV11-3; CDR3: CASTPGGDYNTGELFF; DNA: TGTGCCAGCACCCCGGGCGGAGACTATAACACCGGGGAGCTGTTTTTT
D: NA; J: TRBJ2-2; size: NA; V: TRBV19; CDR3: CASSGHLNTGELFF; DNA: TGTGCCAGTAGCGGGCATTTGAACACCGGGGAGCTGTTTTTT
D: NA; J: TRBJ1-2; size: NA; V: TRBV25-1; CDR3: CASSFGTFNYGYTF; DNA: TGTGCCAGCAGTTTTGGGACATTTAACTATGGCTACACCTTC
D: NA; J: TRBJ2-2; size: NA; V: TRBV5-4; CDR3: CASSVDQGGELFF; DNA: TGTGCCAGCAGCGTGGACCAGGGTGGGGAGCTGTTTTTT
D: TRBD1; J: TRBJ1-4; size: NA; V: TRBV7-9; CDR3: CASSMGQRNEKLFF; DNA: TGTGCCAGCAGCATGGGACAGCGTAATGAAAAACTGTTTTTT
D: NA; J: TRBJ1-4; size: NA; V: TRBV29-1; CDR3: CSVDLGGRREKLFF; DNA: TGCAGCGTTGACCTTGGGGGTCGAAGGGAAAAACTGTTTTTT
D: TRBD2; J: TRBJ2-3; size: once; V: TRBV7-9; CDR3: CASSPQPLAGADTQYF; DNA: TGTGCCAGCAGCCCCCAGCCCCTAGCGGGAGCAGATACGCAGTATTTT
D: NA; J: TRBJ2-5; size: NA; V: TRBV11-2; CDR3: CASSLDPGPPGTQYF; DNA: TGTGCCAGCAGCTTAGATCCAGGACCCCCGGGGACCCAGTACTTC
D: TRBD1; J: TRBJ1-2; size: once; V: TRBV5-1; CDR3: CASSSGTGSYGYTF; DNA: TGCGCCAGCAGCTCCGGGACAGGGTCCTATGGCTACACCTTC
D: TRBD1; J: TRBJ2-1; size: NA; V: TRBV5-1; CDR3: CASVPGQGYNEQFF; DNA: TGCGCCAGCGTACCGGGACAGGGGTACAATGAGCAGTTCTTC
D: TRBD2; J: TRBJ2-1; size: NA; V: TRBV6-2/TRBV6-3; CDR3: CASSYRTSGSLVDEQFF; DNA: TGTGCCAGCAGTTACCGTACTAGCGGGAGTCTTGTCGATGAGCAGTTCTTC
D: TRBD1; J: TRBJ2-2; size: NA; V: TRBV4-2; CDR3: CASSQGTGGARTGELFF; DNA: TGTGCCAGCAGCCAAGGGACAGGGGGCGCAAGGACCGGGGAGCTGTTTTTT
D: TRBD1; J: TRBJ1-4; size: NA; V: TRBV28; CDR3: CASYRTGGTNEKLFF; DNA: TGTGCCAGCTATAGGACAGGGGGAACTAATGAAAAACTGTTTTTT
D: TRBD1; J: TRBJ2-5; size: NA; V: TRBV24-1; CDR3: CATSDLGTGQETQYF; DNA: TGTGCCACCAGTGACCTTGGGACAGGGCAAGAGACCCAGTACTTC
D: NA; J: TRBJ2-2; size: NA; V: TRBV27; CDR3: CASSSPFGTGELFF; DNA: TGTGCCAGCAGCTCTCCCTTCGGTACCGGGGAGCTGTTTTTT
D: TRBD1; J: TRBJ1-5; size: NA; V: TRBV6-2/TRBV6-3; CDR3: CASSTYRGLDQPQHF; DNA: TGTGCCAGCAGTACGTACAGGGGGCTCGATCAGCCCCAGCATTTT
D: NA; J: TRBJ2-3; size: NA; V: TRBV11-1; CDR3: CASSSTAESTDTQYF; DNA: TGTGCCAGCAGCTCGACAGCCGAAAGCACAGATACGCAGTATTTT
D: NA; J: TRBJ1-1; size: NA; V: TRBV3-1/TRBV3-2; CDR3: CASSQGSTGEAFF; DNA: TGTGCCAGCAGCCAAGGGTCAACTGGGGAAGCTTTCTTT
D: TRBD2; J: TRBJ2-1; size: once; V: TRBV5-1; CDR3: CASSTSGYNEQFF; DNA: TGCGCCAGCAGCACTAGCGGTTACAATGAGCAGTTCTTC
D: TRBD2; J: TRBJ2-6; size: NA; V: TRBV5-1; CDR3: CASSLGGGTYSGANVLTF; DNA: TGCGCCAGCAGCTTGGGCGGGGGAACCTACTCTGGGGCCAACGTCCTGACTTTC
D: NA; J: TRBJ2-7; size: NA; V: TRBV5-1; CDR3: CASSLIWGSPEQYF; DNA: TGCGCCAGCAGCTTGATCTGGGGGTCCCCCGAGCAGTACTTC
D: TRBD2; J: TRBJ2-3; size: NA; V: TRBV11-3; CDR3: CASSLGSPAGADTQYF; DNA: TGTGCCAGCAGCTTAGGGTCCCCAGCGGGGGCAGATACGCAGTATTTT
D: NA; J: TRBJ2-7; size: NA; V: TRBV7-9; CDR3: CASTLSAATYEQYF; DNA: TGTGCCAGCACCCTCTCCGCTGCGACCTACGAGCAGTACTTC
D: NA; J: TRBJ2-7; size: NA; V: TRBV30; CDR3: CAWAGLTYEQYF; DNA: TGTGCCTGGGCGGGCCTTACCTACGAGCAGTACTTC
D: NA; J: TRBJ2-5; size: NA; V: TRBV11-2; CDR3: CASGTGPQYF; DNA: TGTGCCAGCGGAACAGGGCCCCAGTACTTC
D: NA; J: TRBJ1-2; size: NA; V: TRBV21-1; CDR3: CASSKAPSGHTNYGYTF; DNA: TGTGCCAGCAGCAAAGCGCCTTCGGGACATACTAACTATGGCTACACCTTC
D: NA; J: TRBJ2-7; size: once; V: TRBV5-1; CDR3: CASSSSYEQYF; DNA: TGCGCCAGCAGCTCAAGCTACGAGCAGTACTTC
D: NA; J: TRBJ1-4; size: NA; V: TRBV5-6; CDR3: CASSVGRPNEKLFF; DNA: TGTGCCAGCAGCGTCGGTAGGCCAAATGAAAAACTGTTTTTT
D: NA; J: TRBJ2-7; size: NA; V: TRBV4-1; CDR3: CASSQDGAESYEQYF; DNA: TGCGCCAGCAGCCAAGATGGAGCGGAGTCCTACGAGCAGTACTTC
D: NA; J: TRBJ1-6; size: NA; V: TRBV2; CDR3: CASRGLSLAYNSPLHF; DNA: TGTGCCAGCAGGGGGCTATCTCTAGCCTATAATTCACCCCTCCACTTT
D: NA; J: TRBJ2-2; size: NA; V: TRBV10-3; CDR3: CAIAPPRYGELFF; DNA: TGTGCCATCGCCCCCCCGCGGTACGGGGAGCTGTTTTTT
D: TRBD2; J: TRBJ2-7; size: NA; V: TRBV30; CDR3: CAWSVREGEQYF; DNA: TGTGCCTGGAGTGTAAGGGAGGGCGAGCAGTACTTC
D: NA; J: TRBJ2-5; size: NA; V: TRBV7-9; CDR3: CASSPGLWETQYF; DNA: TGTGCCAGCAGCCCGGGCCTCTGGGAGACCCAGTACTTC
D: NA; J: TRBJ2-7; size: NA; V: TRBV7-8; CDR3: CASSWDSYEQYF; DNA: TGTGCCAGCAGCTGGGACTCCTACGAGCAGTACTTC
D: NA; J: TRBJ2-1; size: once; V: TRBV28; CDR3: CASISSDFYNEQFF; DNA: TGTGCCAGCATATCGAGCGATTTCTACAATGAGCAGTTCTTC
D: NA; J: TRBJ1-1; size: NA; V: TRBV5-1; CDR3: CASSSGPVNTEAFF; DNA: TGCGCCAGCAGCTCTGGACCGGTCAACACTGAAGCTTTCTTT
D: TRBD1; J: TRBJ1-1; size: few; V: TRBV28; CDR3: CASSSLDRGKNTEAFF; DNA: TGTGCCAGCAGTTCCTTGGACAGGGGGAAAAACACTGAAGCTTTCTTT
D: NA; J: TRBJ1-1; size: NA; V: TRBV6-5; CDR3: CASSEEMRLRAFF; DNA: TGTGCCAGCAGCGAGGAGATGAGGCTCAGAGCTTTCTTT
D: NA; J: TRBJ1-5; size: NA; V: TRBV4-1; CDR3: CASSQPTGRLSNQPQHF; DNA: TGCGCCAGCAGCCAACCGACCGGACGGCTGAGCAATCAGCCCCAGCATTTT
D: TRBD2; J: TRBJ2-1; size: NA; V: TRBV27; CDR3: CASSSRLAGERQFF; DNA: TGTGCCAGCAGTTCTCGACTAGCGGGGGAGAGGCAGTTCTTC
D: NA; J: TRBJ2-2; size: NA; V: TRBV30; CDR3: CAWKGPGELFF; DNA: TGTGCCTGGAAGGGGCCCGGGGAGCTGTTTTTT
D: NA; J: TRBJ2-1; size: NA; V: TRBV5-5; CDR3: CASALKNEQFF; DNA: TGTGCCAGCGCCCTCAAGAATGAGCAGTTCTTC
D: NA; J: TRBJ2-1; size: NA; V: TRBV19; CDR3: CASSISDSYNEQFF; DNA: TGTGCCAGTAGTATCTCAGACTCCTACAATGAGCAGTTCTTC